This T cell receptor (beta chain) appears in the sequencing data of a study of beta chain features in type 1 diabetes. The study's findings and limits: Across patients, naive, central memory and Treg TCRB repertoires exhibited apparently greater similarity than was observed across healthy donors.

V lost 6 bases to trimming and J lost 1 base, with 17 bases between them. The germline CDR1 and CDR2 sequences are MDHEN and SYDVKM. This CDR3 region has 16 residues. As for this clone: Its cognate antigen is unknown.

Only one heparinised blood draw was taken per donor, and its volume averaged about 116 mL. CD45RO/CCR7/CD25/CD127/CD95/CD27 staining was used to isolate CD4+ naive, central memory, regulatory and stem cell-like memory cells by sorting. Expressed TCRB transcripts were sequenced because the entire RNA isolate underwent reverse transcription. Profiling relied on immunoSEQ multiplex PCR, and the TCRdb table lists in-frame clones only, not all of them. The repertoire includes 900,000 or so clones, roughly 17% of them detected once, and 0.02% to 0.025% sits in the top ten. The sequence came from a young woman in good health. Sequenced material: naive CD4+ T cells from blood. The V gene is TRBV28, the J gene TRBJ2-3; D is possibly TRBD1 (5 bases). CDR3 bases: TGTGCCAGCAGCACTTATACGGCCAGGGGCACAGATACGCAGTATTTT. It is translated as CASSTYTARGTDTQYF.